The 29 T cell receptor beta chains reported below all come from one sample, sequenced in a study of blood T cell repertoires in COVID-19. Only in-frame clones appear in the TCRdb table, and some are missing; sequencing was by immunoSEQ multiplex PCR. The sample records 70,000 to 95,000 clones, around 89% being singletons. Sequenced: peripheral blood. These receptors were taken from a man in his 70s with active or convalescent COVID-19.

This clone was seen only once. The rearrangement links TRBV19 to TRBJ1-5; D is undetermined. CDR3 size: 16 residues. Per germline, CDR1 LNHDA and CDR2 SQIVND (reference sequence). The V end lost 0 bases, the J end lost 9 bases, and 18 bases lay between the germline ends. CDR3 sequence: CASSIDRSGAPTPQHF. The CDR3 DNA sequence: TGTGCCAGTAGTATAGATCGATCCGGAGCACCGACGCCCCAGCATTTT.

The chain has TRBV25-1 and TRBJ1-2; 7 bases align to TRBD1. Germline-derived CDR1 and CDR2 are MGHDK and SYGVNS. The CDR3 contains 15 residues. J lost 4 bases, V lost 4 bases, and 9 bases had no gene match. CDR3 amino acids: CASSGYRGGGYGYTF. Written as DNA, the CDR3 is TGTGCCAGCAGTGGTTACAGGGGAGGTGGCTATGGCTACACCTTC.

The DNA for the CDR3 is TGTGCCTGTTGGGAGCAGGGGGCTTACAATGAGCAGTTCTTC. Translation: CACWEQGAYNEQFF. The chain is built from TRBV30 and TRBJ2-1; TRBD1 aligns across 8 bases. This CDR3 region has 14 residues. Germline lookup yields CDR1 GTSNPN and CDR2 SVGIG (reference sequence). Trimming cost V 6 bases and J 4 bases; bases outside gene matches: 8.

The gene calls are TRBV5-5 and TRBJ2-7, with TRBD2 matching 8 bases. The J segment lost 3 bases and the V segment lost 4 bases, leaving 9 bases of the junction unmatched. The germline V gene has CDR1 SGHKS and CDR2 YYEKEE (reference sequence). This CDR3 contains 15 residues. In nucleotides, the CDR3 is TGTGCCAGCAGCCCCCAAGGGCGGGAGGTCTACGAGCAGTACTTC. Translating it yields CASSPQGREVYEQYF.

V and J are TRBV19 and TRBJ1-6; 10 nucleotides agree with TRBD1. V shed 5 bases, J shed 7 bases, and the junction held 11 bases outside the gene matches. CDR3 length: 17 residues. Germline values: CDR1 LNHDA, CDR2 SQIVND (reference sequence). The CDR3 reads CASSARTGTGANSPLHF. The DNA of the CDR3 is TGTGCCAGTAGTGCCCGCACCGGGACAGGGGCAAATTCACCCCTCCACTTT.

This sequence joins TRBV24-1 and TRBJ2-7, with a possible D match to TRBD1 (6 bases). CDR3 length: 12 residues. The germline gives CDR1 KGHDR, CDR2 SFDVKD. V was shortened by 4 bases and J by 6 bases, with 9 bases between the two germline ends. CDR3 residues: CATSEQGFEQYF. CDR3 DNA: TGTGCCACCAGTGAACAGGGCTTCGAGCAGTACTTC.

The chain couples TRBV30 to TRBJ2-2; D call uncertain. The germline V gene has CDR1 GTSNPN and CDR2 SVGIG (reference sequence). This CDR3 comprises 13 residues. Trimming left V 4 bases short and J 5 bases short, with 11 bases between. The CDR3 DNA reads TGTGCCTGGACTGGGCAGGAAACCGGGGAGCTGTTTTTT. Translated: CAWTGQETGELFF.

The chain carries TRBV28 and TRBJ1-4, with TRBD1 identical over 10 bases. Trimming took 3 bases from V and 7 from J; bases not matched to a gene: 5. CDR3 length equals 15 residues. Germline CDR1 MDHEN, CDR2 SYDVKM. In DNA, the CDR3 is TGTGCCAGCAGTTTTCCGGACAGGGGGTTTGAAAAACTGTTTTTT. Translating it yields CASSFPDRGFEKLFF.

The chain uses TRBV12-3 or TRBV12-4 and TRBJ2-1; a possible D gene is TRBD1 (6 bases). The CDR3 runs to 13 residues. V lost 7 bases and J lost 8, with 15 bases in between. The CDR3 loop is CASKLGQNDEQFF. DNA of the CDR3: TGTGCCAGCAAACTTGGACAGAATGATGAGCAGTTCTTC.

The rearrangement links TRBV5-1 to TRBJ2-5; D possibly corresponds to TRBD2 (5 bases). With 5 bases removed from V and 5 bases from J, the gap between germline ends came to 10 bases. The CDR3 has 12 residues. CDR1 is SGHRS, CDR2 YFSETQ, per germline. The CDR3 sequence is CASRRTGETQYF. The CDR3 nucleotides are TGCGCCAGCAGGCGGACGGGGGAGACCCAGTACTTC.

For this clone: The germline gene is not matched at one end of the junction; a read error may be the cause. This chain connects TRBV3-1 (or the pseudogene TRBV3-2) to TRBJ2-1, with 11 positions matching TRBD2. CDR1 is LGHDT, CDR2 YNNKEL, per germline (reference sequence). The CDR3 consists of 15 residues. Here the CDR3 reads CASSQGLAGGLEQFF. The CDR3 DNA reads as TGTGCCAGCAGTCAAGGGCTAGCGGGAGGCTTGGAGCAGTTCTTC.

The chain has TRBV9 and TRBJ1-2; D gene unclear. V lost 0 bases, J lost 4 bases, and 10 bases lay in between. The CDR3 length is 14 residues. The germline CDR1 and CDR2 sequences are SGDLS and YYNGEE. CDR3 DNA sequence: TGTGCCAGCAGCGTAGCAAGGGAGGGCTATGGCTACACCTTC. Amino acids: CASSVAREGYGYTF.

This chain joins TRBV6-1 and TRBJ1-2, with 9 bases aligning to TRBD1. Germline values: CDR1 MNHNS, CDR2 SASEGT. The V segment lost 3 bases and the J segment 6 bases; nucleotides outside the gene matches: 2. CDR3 length: 13 amino acids. The CDR3 coding sequence is TGTGCCAGCAGTGAGAACAGGGGGCATGGCTACACCTTC. Residues: CASSENRGHGYTF.

This chain joins TRBV19 and TRBJ1-5; TRBD1 aligns across 7 bases. Per the germline V gene, CDR1 is LNHDA and CDR2 is SQIVND (reference sequence). This CDR3 region has 18 residues. The ends lost 9 bases at V and 6 bases at J; junction bases unmatched: 23. CDR3 DNA sequence: TGTGCCAGCAAAGGGGGCAGGGCTACCCGTATATCCGGTCAGCCCCAGCATTTT. Translation: CASKGGRATRISGQPQHF.

This sequence joins TRBV9 and TRBJ2-1; possibly TRBD2 for D (6 bases). CDR1 and CDR2 (germline): SGDLS, YYNGEE. V was pared by 7 bases and J by 1 base, with 15 bases between. The CDR3 contains 15 residues. The CDR3 spells CASSIKAGSYNEQFF. The CDR3, as DNA: TGTGCCAGCTCTATCAAGGCGGGATCCTACAATGAGCAGTTCTTC.

The J gene is TRBJ2-5, the V gene TRBV11-2; 11 positions match TRBD2. CDR1 is SGHAT, CDR2 FQNNGV, per germline. V dropped 1 base and J dropped 0; count of bases not matched to a gene: 7. The CDR3 contains 18 residues. For the CDR3, the DNA is TGTGCCAGCAGCTTAGTCTGGAGGACTAGCGGGTACCAAGAGACCCAGTACTTC. This sequence encodes CASSLVWRTSGYQETQYF.

CDR3 in amino acids: CASSPSYTGSGYTF. CDR3 sequence (DNA): TGTGCCAGCTCACCATCCTATACGGGGTCCGGCTACACCTTC. This chain connects TRBV18 to TRBJ1-2; D is uncertain. V lost 2 bases to trimming and J lost 8 bases, with 15 bases between them. Per germline, CDR1 KGHSH and CDR2 LQKENI. The CDR3 totals 14 residues.

The chain couples TRBV3-1 (or the pseudogene TRBV3-2) to TRBJ2-3; 12 bases are a match to TRBD2. The germline gives CDR1 LGHDT, CDR2 YNNKEL (reference sequence). The CDR3 runs 15 residues. Unmatched junction bases numbered 4, after V lost 5 bases and J lost 4 bases. The DNA for the CDR3 is TGTGCCAGCAGCGAGCTAGCGGGAGGGCCAGATACGCAGTATTTT. The encoded protein is CASSELAGGPDTQYF.

In its sample, this clone was seen a few times. The gene calls are TRBV4-3 and TRBJ2-1, with 7 nucleotides matching TRBD2. With V trimmed by 1 base and J by 2 bases, 5 bases remained unmatched. The CDR3 loop spans 16 amino acids. The germline V gene encodes CDR1 LGHNA and CDR2 YSLEER. The CDR3 sequence is CASSQGLAATYNEQFF. The CDR3, as DNA: TGCGCCAGCAGCCAAGGTCTAGCGGCCACCTACAATGAGCAGTTCTTC.

The V call is TRBV28, the J call TRBJ2-7, with 9 bases lining up with TRBD2. The trim removed 4 bases at V and 1 base at J, leaving 20 bases unmatched. This CDR3 is 20 amino acids long. Germline V gives CDR1 MDHEN, CDR2 SYDVKM. The CDR3 DNA sequence: TGTGCCAGCAGTTCCCTATACCGACCGACCGGGACTAGCCAGTCCTACGAGCAGTACTTC. Its protein is CASSSLYRPTGTSQSYEQYF.

This clone was seen once. This chain connects TRBV6-5 to TRBJ2-7; the D gene is possibly TRBD2 (6 bases). Trimming took off 4 bases at V and 3 bases at J, with 13 bases between the two ends. Germline CDR1 and CDR2: MNHEY and SVGAGI. This CDR3 has 14 residues. The CDR3 protein is CASSSASALYEQYF. The CDR3 DNA sequence: TGTGCCAGCAGTTCCGCTAGCGCTCTCTACGAGCAGTACTTC.

The chain couples TRBV5-4 to TRBJ2-1; D is possibly TRBD1 (6 bases). Trimming pared 7 bases from V and 6 bases from J, leaving 14 bases between. The CDR3 loop spans 13 amino acids. CDR1 and CDR2 (germline): SGHNT, YYREEE (reference sequence). The CDR3 coding sequence is TGTGCCAGCCGAACAACAGGGACCAATGAGCAGTTCTTC. As protein: CASRTTGTNEQFF.

This chain connects TRBV5-6 to TRBJ2-6, with D hard to call. The V end was cut by 7 bases, the J end by 0 bases, with 14 bases between. This CDR3 spans 16 amino acids. Per germline, CDR1 SGHDT and CDR2 YYEEEE. The CDR3 spells CASGPQFLSGANVLTF. CDR3 in DNA: TGTGCCAGCGGTCCCCAGTTTCTCTCTGGGGCCAACGTCCTGACTTTC.

The chain recombines TRBV30 with TRBJ1-3; 10 nucleotides line up with TRBD1. Germline CDR1 and CDR2: GTSNPN and SVGIG (reference sequence). This CDR3 has 17 residues. V was clipped by 0 bases and J by 4 bases; unmatched bases: 9. CDR3 nucleotides: TGTGCCTGGAGTGTACGGGACAGGGGAAATTGGGGAAACACCATATATTTT. It specifies CAWSVRDRGNWGNTIYF.

V usage is TRBV7-2 and J usage is TRBJ2-4, with TRBD2 matching over 12 bases. The CDR3 has 14 residues. Germline V gene data show CDR1 as SGHTA and CDR2 as FQGNSA. J gave up 8 bases and V 5 bases, and 4 bases lay outside the gene matches. CDR3: CASSHRLAGDIQYF. Here the CDR3 DNA reads TGTGCCAGCAGCCACAGACTAGCGGGAGACATTCAGTACTTC.

V and J are TRBV5-6 and TRBJ1-1; TRBD1 is a possible D gene (5 bases). The CDR3 covers 14 residues. Between the trimmed V and J ends, which lost 0 bases and 5 bases, there was a span of 11 bases. Germline V lookup: CDR1 SGHDT, CDR2 YYEEEE. As DNA, the CDR3 is TGTGCCAGCAGCTTGGCACAGGTTAGTACTGAAGCTTTCTTT. It translates to CASSLAQVSTEAFF.

The chain recombines TRBV7-2 with TRBJ1-6; 7 bases match TRBD1. CDR3 size: 14 residues. Germline-derived CDR1 and CDR2 are SGHTA and FQGNSA. V lost 5 bases and J lost 6; bases outside the gene matches: 4. CDR3 nucleotide sequence: TGTGCCAGCAGCCCACAGGGGATTAATTCACCCCTCCACTTT. It translates to CASSPQGINSPLHF. The full variable domain, completed using reference TRBV7-2 and TRBJ1-6, is GAGVSQSPSNKVTEKGKDVELRCDPISGHTALYWYRQSLGQGLEFLIYFQGNSAPDKSGLPSDRFSAERTGGSVSTLTIQRTQQEDSAVYLCASSPQGINSPLHFGNGTRLTVT.

The gene calls are TRBV12-5 and TRBJ1-2; maybe TRBD1 (6 bases). Germline values: CDR1 LGHNT, CDR2 FRNRAP. Trimming cost V 6 bases and J 6 bases, with 11 bases left between them. This CDR3 is 12 amino acids long. The CDR3 DNA follows: TGTGCTAGTGGCCCTGGGACAAATGGCTACACCTTC. It specifies CASGPGTNGYTF. Variable domain in full (rest from reference TRBV12-5 and TRBJ1-2): DARVTQTPRHKVTEMGQEVTMRCQPILGHNTVFWYRQTMMQGLELLAYFRNRAPLDDSGMPKDRFSAEMPDATLATLKIQPSEPRDSAVYFCASGPGTNGYTFGSGTRLTVV.

The chain has TRBV7-3 and TRBJ1-1, with a weak D call TRBD1 (6 bases). The V end was cut by 5 bases, the J end by 6 bases, with 16 bases between. The CDR3 has 14 residues. Germline V gene lookup returns CDR1 SGHTA and CDR2 FQGTGA. CDR3 in amino acids: CASSVGHRYAEAFF. CDR3 DNA sequence: TGTGCCAGCAGCGTGGGACATCGATACGCTGAAGCTTTCTTT.